This T cell receptor (beta chain) was retrieved from a study of T cells after yellow fever vaccination. This clonotype was seen a handful of times. As yet, its antigen is unknown. Universal primer sites and UMIs were introduced during 5'RACE template-switching synthesis of TCR cDNA. Each CDR3 protein gets one entry after TCRdb re-called the 5' RACE reads with MiXCR. The repertoire has some 350,000 distinct CDR3 sequences, 11% of them found once; the top ten carry around 18%. Looked up from germline, CDR1 is LGHDT and CDR2 is YNNKEL (reference sequence). The V end lost 1 base, the J end lost 6 bases, and 12 bases lay between the germline ends. The CDR3 length is 14 residues. Findings and limits, study-wide: Abundant clonotypes from the bulk population could contaminate FACS-sorted repertoires. After the booster, around 95% of CD4 and 88% of CD8 primary-response clones were re-detected. Clonotypes appearing in both CD4 and CD8 compartments existed, and their share was small.

This receptor was obtained from a man aged 18 to 30 who received the YFV17D yellow fever vaccine. The chain couples TRBV3-1 to TRBJ1-2; D is possibly TRBD1 (6 bases). This material consisted of PBMCs, taken on the day of the first yellow fever vaccination. In nucleotides, the CDR3 is TGTGCCAGCAGCCAAGTTCACAGGGATAATGGCTACACCTTC. Translated: CASSQVHRDNGYTF.